This T cell receptor beta chain was identified during a study of shared clonotypes between healthy human individuals. Findings and limits, study-wide: The study found lower generation probabilities in non-shared clonotypes than in those shared by all four donors.

DNA at about 0.2 ug, 25,000 to 35,000 T cell genomes, went into sorted-subset replicate PCRs. The repertoire was sequenced with immunoSEQ multiplex PCR; TCRdb's copy has only in-frame clones and lacks some. The sample has under 1,100,000 clones; 65% to 80% are singletons. The V gene's germline CDR1 is SNHLY and CDR2 FYNNEI. The CDR3 totals 13 residues. The ends lost 8 bases at V and 4 bases at J; junction bases unmatched: 5. A word on this clone: What it binds is unknown.

The sequence was obtained from a man aged 18 to 29 in good health. The chain combines TRBV2 with TRBJ2-1; 7 bases align to TRBD1. Sequencing was carried out using memory CD4+ T cells sorted from blood. The subset was: CD45RA-negative fraction. CDR3 residues: CASQGQTYNEQFF. CDR3 coding DNA: TGTGCCAGCCAGGGACAGACTTACAATGAGCAGTTCTTC.